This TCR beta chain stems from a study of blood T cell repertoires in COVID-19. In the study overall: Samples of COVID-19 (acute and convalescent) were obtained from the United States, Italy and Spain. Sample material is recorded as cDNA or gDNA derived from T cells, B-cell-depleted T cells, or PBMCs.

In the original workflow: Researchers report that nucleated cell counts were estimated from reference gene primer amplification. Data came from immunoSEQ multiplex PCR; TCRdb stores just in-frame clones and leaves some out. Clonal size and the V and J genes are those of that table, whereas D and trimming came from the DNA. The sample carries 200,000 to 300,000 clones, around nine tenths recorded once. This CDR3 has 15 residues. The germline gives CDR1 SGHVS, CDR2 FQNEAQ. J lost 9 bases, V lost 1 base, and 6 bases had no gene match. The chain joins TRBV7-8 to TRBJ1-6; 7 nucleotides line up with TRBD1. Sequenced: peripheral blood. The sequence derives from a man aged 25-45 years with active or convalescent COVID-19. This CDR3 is CASSLVFGQVSPLHF. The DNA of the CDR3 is TGTGCCAGCAGCTTAGTTTTTGGACAGGTTTCACCCCTCCACTTT.